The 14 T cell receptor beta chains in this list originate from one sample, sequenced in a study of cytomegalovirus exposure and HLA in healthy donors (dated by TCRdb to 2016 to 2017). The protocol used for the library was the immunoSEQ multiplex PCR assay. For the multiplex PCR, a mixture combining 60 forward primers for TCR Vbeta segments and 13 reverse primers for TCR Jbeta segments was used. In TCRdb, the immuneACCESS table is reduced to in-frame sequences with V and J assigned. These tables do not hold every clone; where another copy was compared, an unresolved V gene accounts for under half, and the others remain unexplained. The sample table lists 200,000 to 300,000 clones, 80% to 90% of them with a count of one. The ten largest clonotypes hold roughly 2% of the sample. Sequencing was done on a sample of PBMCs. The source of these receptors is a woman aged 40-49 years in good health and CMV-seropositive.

CDR3 sequence reads: CASTLGWGGNYGYTF. DNA of the CDR3: TGTGCCAGCACCCTCGGATGGGGGGGGAACTATGGCTACACCTTC. This chain connects TRBV6-6 to TRBJ1-2; D might be TRBD1 (5 bases). Trimming pared 7 bases from V and 2 bases from J, leaving 17 bases between. Germline V lookup: CDR1 MNHNY, CDR2 SVGAGI (reference sequence). The CDR3 sequence is 15 residues long.

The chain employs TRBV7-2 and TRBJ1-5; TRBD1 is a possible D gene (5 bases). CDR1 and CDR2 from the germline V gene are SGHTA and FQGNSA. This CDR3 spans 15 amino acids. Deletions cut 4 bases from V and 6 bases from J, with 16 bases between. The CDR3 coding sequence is TGTGCCAGCAGCTCAAACGCAGGGTTGGGTCAGCCCCAGCATTTT. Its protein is CASSSNAGLGQPQHF.

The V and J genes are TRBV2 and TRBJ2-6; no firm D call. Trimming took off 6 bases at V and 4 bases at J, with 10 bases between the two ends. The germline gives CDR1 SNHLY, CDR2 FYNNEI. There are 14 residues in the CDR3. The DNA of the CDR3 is TGTGCCAGCAGCGATGTCGCGGGGGCCAACGTCCTGACTTTC. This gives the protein CASSDVAGANVLTF.

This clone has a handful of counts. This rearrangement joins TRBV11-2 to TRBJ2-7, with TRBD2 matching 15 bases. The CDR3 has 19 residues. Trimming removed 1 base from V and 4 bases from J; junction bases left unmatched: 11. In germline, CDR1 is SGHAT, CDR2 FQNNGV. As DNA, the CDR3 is TGTGCCAGCAGCTTAGGTGGGGGGGGACTAGCGGGAGGTGGGTACGAGCAGTACTTC. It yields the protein CASSLGGGGLAGGGYEQYF.

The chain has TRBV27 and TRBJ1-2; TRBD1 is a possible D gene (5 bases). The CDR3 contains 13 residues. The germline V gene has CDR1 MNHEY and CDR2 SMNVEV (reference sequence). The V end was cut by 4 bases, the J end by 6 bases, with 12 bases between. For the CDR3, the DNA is TGTGCCAGCAGTTATACAGACAGCAATGGCTACACCTTC. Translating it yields CASSYTDSNGYTF.

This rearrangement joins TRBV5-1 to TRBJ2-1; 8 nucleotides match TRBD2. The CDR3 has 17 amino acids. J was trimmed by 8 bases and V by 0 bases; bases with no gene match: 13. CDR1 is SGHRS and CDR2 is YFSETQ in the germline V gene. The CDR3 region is CASSLEPGLVTLDEQFF. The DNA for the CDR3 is TGCGCCAGCAGCTTGGAGCCGGGACTAGTGACCCTCGATGAGCAGTTCTTC. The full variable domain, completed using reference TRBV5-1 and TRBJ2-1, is KAGVTQTPRYLIKTRGQQVTLSCSPISGHRSVSWYQQTPGQGLQFLFEYFSETQRNKGNFPGRFSGRQFSNSRSEMNVSTLELGDSALYLCASSLEPGLVTLDEQFFGPGTRLTVL.

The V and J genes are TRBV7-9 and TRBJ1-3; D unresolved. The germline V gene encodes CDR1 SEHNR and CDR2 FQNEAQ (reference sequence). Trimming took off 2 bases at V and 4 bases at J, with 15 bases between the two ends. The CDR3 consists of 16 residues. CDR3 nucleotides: TGTGCCAGCAGCTTACTTGATCCCCATCGGGGAAACACCATATATTTT. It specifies CASSLLDPHRGNTIYF.

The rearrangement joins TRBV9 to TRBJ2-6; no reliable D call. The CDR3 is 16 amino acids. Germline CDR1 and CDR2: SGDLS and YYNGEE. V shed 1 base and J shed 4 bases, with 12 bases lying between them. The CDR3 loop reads CASSVLSSPGANVLTF. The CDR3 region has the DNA TGTGCCAGCAGCGTACTTTCCTCCCCCGGGGCCAACGTCCTGACTTTC.

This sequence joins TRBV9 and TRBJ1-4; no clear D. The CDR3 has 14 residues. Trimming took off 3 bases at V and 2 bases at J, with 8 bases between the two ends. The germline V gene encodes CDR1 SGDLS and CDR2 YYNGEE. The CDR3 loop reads CASSAGGTNEKLFF. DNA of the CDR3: TGTGCCAGCAGCGCGGGTGGGACTAATGAAAAACTGTTTTTT.

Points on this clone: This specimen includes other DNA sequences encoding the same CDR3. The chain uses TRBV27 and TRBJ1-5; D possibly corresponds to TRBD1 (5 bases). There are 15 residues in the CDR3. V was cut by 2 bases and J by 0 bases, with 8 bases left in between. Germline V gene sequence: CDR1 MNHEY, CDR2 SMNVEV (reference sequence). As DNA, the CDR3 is TGTGCCAGCAGTTTAGACAGATATAGCAATCAGCCCCAGCATTTT. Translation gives CASSLDRYSNQPQHF.

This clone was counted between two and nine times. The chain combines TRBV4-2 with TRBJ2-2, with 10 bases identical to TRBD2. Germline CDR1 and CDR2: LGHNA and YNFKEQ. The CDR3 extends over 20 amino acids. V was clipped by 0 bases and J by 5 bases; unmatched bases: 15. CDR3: CASSQEEGLAGVSGTGELFF. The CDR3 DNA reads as TGTGCCAGCAGCCAAGAGGAGGGCCTAGCGGGAGTGTCCGGAACCGGGGAGCTGTTTTTT.

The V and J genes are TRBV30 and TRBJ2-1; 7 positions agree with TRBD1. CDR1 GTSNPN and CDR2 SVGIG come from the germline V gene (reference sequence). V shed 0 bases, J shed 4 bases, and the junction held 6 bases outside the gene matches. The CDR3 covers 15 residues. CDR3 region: CAWSVQGQLYNEQFF. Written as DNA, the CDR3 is TGTGCCTGGAGTGTACAGGGACAGCTATACAATGAGCAGTTCTTC.

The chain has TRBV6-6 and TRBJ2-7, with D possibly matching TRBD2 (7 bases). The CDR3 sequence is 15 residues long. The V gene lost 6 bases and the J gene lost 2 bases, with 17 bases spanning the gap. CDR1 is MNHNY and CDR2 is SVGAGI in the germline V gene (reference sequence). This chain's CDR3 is CASREGGGAAYEQYF. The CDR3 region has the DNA TGTGCCAGCAGAGAAGGAGGGGGGGCGGCCTACGAGCAGTACTTC.

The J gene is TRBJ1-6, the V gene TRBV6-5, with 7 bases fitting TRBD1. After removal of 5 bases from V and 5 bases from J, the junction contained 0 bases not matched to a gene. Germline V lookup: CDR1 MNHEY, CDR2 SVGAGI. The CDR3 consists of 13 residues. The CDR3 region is CASSDRDNSPLHF. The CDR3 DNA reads TGTGCCAGCAGTGACAGGGATAATTCACCCCTCCACTTT.